A single sample gave rise to the 26 T cell receptor beta chains below, sequenced in a study of memory CD4+ T cells and cytomegalovirus serostatus (dated by TCRdb to the late 2010s). Single viable CD3+CD4+CD8-CD45RO+ cells were sorted as memory CD4+ T cells on a FACSAria II. Preparation of the library involved the immunoSEQ multiplex PCR assay. In its TCRdb copy, this immuneACCESS table keeps in-frame sequences only and misses some clones. Where compared with another copy, unresolved V genes explain less than half of these, and the others have no known cause. The sample has some 60,000 clones on record, about 81% of them singletons. The top ten constitute approximately 1.1% of the sample. Sequencing input: memory CD4+ T cells from blood. These receptors were collected from an adult in good health and CMV-seronegative.

This chain links TRBV6-6 with TRBJ2-1, with TRBD2 matching 14 bases. Trimming removed 7 bases from V and 0 bases from J; junction bases left unmatched: 2. CDR1 and CDR2 (germline): MNHNY, SVGAGI (reference sequence). The CDR3 is 16 amino acids. The CDR3, as DNA: TGTGCCAGCACCGGGACTAGCGGGAGCTCCTACAATGAGCAGTTCTTC. It translates to CASTGTSGSSYNEQFF.

V is TRBV6-4 and J is TRBJ1-1; TRBD1 might be the D (5 bases). Germline CDR1 is MRHNA and CDR2 is SNTAGT. Trimming took 6 bases from V and 1 from J, leaving 12 bases between them. The CDR3 is 14 residues long. CDR3 bases: TGTGCCAGCAGCCTGGGACTTCCGAACACTGAAGCTTTCTTT. This codes for CASSLGLPNTEAFF.

V usage is TRBV29-1 and J usage is TRBJ1-2; 8 nucleotides align to TRBD1. Per germline, CDR1 SQVTM and CDR2 ANQGSEA. V dropped 2 bases and J dropped 0; count of bases not matched to a gene: 8. This CDR3 is built from 16 residues. The CDR3 loop is CSVEMQGARANYGYTF. CDR3 sequence (DNA): TGCAGCGTTGAAATGCAGGGGGCCCGAGCTAACTATGGCTACACCTTC.

The V gene is TRBV7-8, the J gene TRBJ2-7; 8 nucleotides match TRBD2. Losses at the gene ends were 3 bases for V and 3 bases for J; bases not matched to a gene: 7. CDR1 is SGHVS, CDR2 FQNEAQ, per germline. This CDR3 contains 15 residues. The CDR3 sequence is CASSLGSGGIYEQYF. In DNA form, the CDR3 reads TGTGCCAGCAGCTTGGGGTCGGGAGGGATCTACGAGCAGTACTTC. The full variable domain, with the rest looked up from reference TRBV7-8 and TRBJ2-7, is GAGVSQSPRYKVAKRGQDVALRCDPISGHVSLFWYQQALGQGPEFLTYFQNEAQLDKSGLPSDRFFAERPEGSVSTLKIQRTQQEDSAVYLCASSLGSGGIYEQYFGPGTRLTVT.

As DNA, the CDR3 is TGTGCCAGCAGTTCCCCCTTCGCGAACACCGGGGAGCTGTTTTTT. Its translation: CASSSPFANTGELFF. The rearrangement joins TRBV6-5 to TRBJ2-2; D is unclear. From germline, CDR1 is MNHEY and CDR2 SVGAGI. The CDR3 is 15 residues long. V lost 4 bases, J lost 0 bases, and 9 bases lay in between.

The DNA for the CDR3 is TGTGCCAGCAGCTTAAAGCGGGACACAAACTATGGCTACACCTTC. Translating gives CASSLKRDTNYGYTF. The rearrangement links TRBV7-2 to TRBJ1-2; a weak D match, TRBD1 (6 bases). Germline V lookup: CDR1 SGHTA, CDR2 FQGNSA. This CDR3 is 15 amino acids long. V dropped 2 bases and J dropped 2 bases, with 12 bases sitting between them.

This chain uses TRBV28 with TRBJ1-1, with a weak D call TRBD1 (5 bases). Germline lookup yields CDR1 MDHEN and CDR2 SYDVKM. The CDR3 sequence is 16 residues long. V was pared by 10 bases and J by 1 base, with 22 bases between. The CDR3 DNA reads TGTGCCACCAACCCTAAATTGGGGGAGGGGAACACTGAAGCTTTCTTT. Encoded protein: CATNPKLGEGNTEAFF.

This clone was observed a few times. The V call is TRBV5-1, the J call TRBJ2-6, with a tentative D call TRBD2 (6 bases). The CDR3 is made up of 17 amino acids. Germline values: CDR1 SGHRS, CDR2 YFSETQ. The V end lost 7 bases, the J end lost 0 bases, and 17 bases lay between the germline ends. CDR3 sequence: CASSGGWGDSGANVLTF. The CDR3 bases are TGCGCCAGCTCCGGAGGTTGGGGGGACTCTGGGGCCAACGTCCTGACTTTC.

CDR3 coding DNA: TGTGCCAGCAGCCCCCAATGGGGGGGAAAAGAGACCCAGTACTTC. It is translated as CASSPQWGGKETQYF. The rearrangement uses TRBV7-2 and TRBJ2-5, with 7 nucleotides matching TRBD2. V trimming: 5 bases; J trimming: 3 bases; junction bases outside the gene matches: 9. Germline loops: CDR1 SGHTA, CDR2 FQGNSA. CDR3 length equals 15 residues. Together with reference TRBV7-2 and TRBJ2-5, the CDR3 gives the full variable domain: GAGVSQSPSNKVTEKGKDVELRCDPISGHTALYWYRQSLGQGLEFLIYFQGNSAPDKSGLPSDRFSAERTGGSVSTLTIQRTQQEDSAVYLCASSPQWGGKETQYFGPGTRLLVL.

The chain uses TRBV19 and TRBJ1-2, with a tentative D call TRBD1 (6 bases). This CDR3 has 17 residues. Germline values: CDR1 LNHDA, CDR2 SQIVND (reference sequence). Trimming left V 3 bases short and J 5 bases short, with 22 bases between. CDR3 nucleotides: TGTGCCAGTAGTATTTTACAGGGCCAGGGCGAAGATTATGGCTACACCTTC. Translating it yields CASSILQGQGEDYGYTF.

The rearrangement links TRBV7-2 to TRBJ1-4; D is ambiguous. Germline assignment: CDR1 SGHTA and CDR2 FQGNSA. The CDR3 has 13 residues. V lost 2 bases, J lost 8 bases, and 9 bases lay in between. This CDR3 is CASSLLADEKLFF. The CDR3 bases are TGTGCCAGCAGCTTATTAGCCGACGAAAAACTGTTTTTT.

The chain combines TRBV7-9 with TRBJ2-7; D may match TRBD1 or TRBD2 (5 bases each). The CDR3 runs 15 residues. Trimming left V 5 bases short and J 5 bases short, with 19 bases between. CDR1 and CDR2 (germline): SEHNR, FQNEAQ (reference sequence). The CDR3 loop reads CASSQGRMLLDEQYF. For the CDR3, the DNA is TGTGCCAGCAGCCAGGGACGTATGTTGCTGGACGAGCAGTACTTC.

This rearrangement joins TRBV4-1 to TRBJ1-3, with D possibly TRBD1 on 6 matching bases. With 3 bases removed from V and 2 bases from J, the gap between germline ends came to 11 bases. The CDR3 is 15 residues long. Germline CDR1 and CDR2: MGHRA and YSYEKL. Written as DNA, the CDR3 is TGCGCCAGCAGCCACCCGGACAGAACTGGAAACACCATATATTTT. Amino acids: CASSHPDRTGNTIYF.

V gene TRBV4-1 combines with J gene TRBJ1-1; TRBD1 might be the D (5 bases). The CDR3 is 13 residues long. V lost 4 bases to trimming and J lost 1 base, with 7 bases between them. Per the germline V gene, CDR1 is MGHRA and CDR2 is YSYEKL. The CDR3 loop reads CASSPQGNTEAFF. CDR3 sequence (DNA): TGCGCCAGCAGCCCCCAGGGGAACACTGAAGCTTTCTTT.

The chain recombines TRBV28 with TRBJ2-1; 9 bases match TRBD1. The V segment lost 5 bases and the J segment 8 bases; nucleotides outside the gene matches: 4. Germline V gene lookup returns CDR1 MDHEN and CDR2 SYDVKM. The CDR3 is made up of 13 amino acids. The CDR3 DNA sequence: TGTGCCAGCAGTAAACAGGGGGCCGATGAGCAGTTCTTC. The encoded protein is CASSKQGADEQFF.

This clone was recorded only once. The rearrangement uses TRBV28 and TRBJ2-1; no clear D. The length of the CDR3 is 11 residues. V gave up 7 bases and J gave up 4 bases, with 5 bases separating them. Germline CDR1 is MDHEN and CDR2 is SYDVKM. The CDR3 reads CASKWYNEQFF. Written as DNA, the CDR3 is TGTGCCAGCAAATGGTACAATGAGCAGTTCTTC.

The rearrangement joins TRBV4-1 to TRBJ2-5; 7 nucleotides align to TRBD2. The J segment lost 1 base and the V segment lost 1 base, leaving 12 bases of the junction unmatched. Germline CDR1 and CDR2: MGHRA and YSYEKL. CDR3 length: 18 amino acids. This CDR3 reads CASSQVLRAGLFQETQYF. The CDR3 DNA follows: TGCGCCAGCAGCCAAGTACTCCGAGCGGGATTGTTCCAAGAGACCCAGTACTTC.

The J gene is TRBJ2-7, the V gene TRBV28; 10 nucleotides line up with TRBD1. V shed 7 bases, J shed 5 bases, and the junction held 5 bases outside the gene matches. Germline CDR1 reads MDHEN; CDR2 reads SYDVKM. The CDR3 is made up of 13 amino acids. Written as DNA, the CDR3 is TGTGCCAGCACGACAGGGGGCAAGGACGAGCAGTACTTC. This encodes CASTTGGKDEQYF.

The V gene is TRBV7-2, the J gene TRBJ1-4; D not resolved. This CDR3 comprises 16 residues. CDR1 and CDR2 (germline): SGHTA, FQGNSA. Deletions cut 5 bases from V and 1 base from J, with 14 bases between. The CDR3 here is CASSQMSTQTNEKLFF. In DNA, the CDR3 is TGTGCCAGCAGCCAGATGAGCACCCAAACTAATGAAAAACTGTTTTTT.

The chain joins TRBV5-1 to TRBJ1-1; D might be TRBD1 (5 bases). The germline V and J ends were trimmed by 4 bases and 4 bases, with 14 bases remaining between them. This CDR3 is 14 amino acids long. Per the germline V gene, CDR1 is SGHRS and CDR2 is YFSETQ. CDR3 DNA: TGCGCCAGCAGCGGACCCGGGACTGTCACTGAAGCTTTCTTT. Protein sequence: CASSGPGTVTEAFF.

V gene TRBV2 combines with J gene TRBJ2-5; a weak D match, TRBD1 (6 bases). The germline gives CDR1 SNHLY, CDR2 FYNNEI. Trimming took off 5 bases at V and 3 bases at J, with 13 bases between the two ends. The CDR3 is made up of 14 amino acids. CDR3 amino acids: CASSLQGTKETQYF. The CDR3 DNA reads as TGTGCCAGCAGTTTACAGGGAACTAAAGAGACCCAGTACTTC.

V and J are TRBV28 and TRBJ1-2; TRBD1 agrees at 8 bases. The germline CDR1 and CDR2 sequences are MDHEN and SYDVKM. V lost 1 base to trimming and J lost 4 bases; unmatched junction nucleotides: 8. The CDR3 contains 16 residues. The CDR3 DNA sequence: TGTGCCAGCAGTTTATACTCGGACAGGGTCGCCTATGGCTACACCTTC. Protein: CASSLYSDRVAYGYTF.

J is TRBJ2-1 and V is TRBV10-3; a weak D match, TRBD2 (5 bases). Germline V gives CDR1 ENHRY, CDR2 SYGVKD. V was shortened by 8 bases and J by 7 bases, with 15 bases between the two germline ends. CDR3 size: 13 residues. CDR3 nucleotide sequence: TGTGCCATCCGTCCCCCTTCGGGGAATGAGCAGTTCTTC. Its translation: CAIRPPSGNEQFF.

V is TRBV25-1 and J is TRBJ2-3; 10 bases are shared with TRBD2. The V gene end was trimmed by 4 bases and the J gene end by 6 bases; junction bases not matched to a gene: 16. The germline V gene encodes CDR1 MGHDK and CDR2 SYGVNS. CDR3 length: 18 amino acids. The CDR3 DNA follows: TGTGCCAGCAGTGTCAGGACTAGCGGACCATCCCGCGGGGATACGCAGTATTTT. The encoded protein is CASSVRTSGPSRGDTQYF.

The CDR3 DNA sequence: TGTGCCAGCAGCCGGGGATCCGGGACTAGCGGCACACAACCCTACGAGCAGTACTTC. This translates into CASSRGSGTSGTQPYEQYF. The genes are TRBV4-2 and TRBJ2-7, with 11 bases identical to TRBD2. Trimming removed 4 bases from V and 2 bases from J; junction bases left unmatched: 16. The CDR3 spans 19 residues. CDR1 and CDR2 from the germline V gene are LGHNA and YNFKEQ.

This chain links TRBV7-3 with TRBJ2-2; the D is unclear. The CDR3 sequence is 14 residues long. CDR1 is SGHTA and CDR2 is FQGTGA in the germline V gene. Trimming took off 1 base at V and 4 bases at J, with 7 bases between the two ends. The CDR3 bases are TGTGCCAGCAGCTTAAGGGCTGTCACCGGGGAGCTGTTTTTT. This translates into CASSLRAVTGELFF.